Given below is one TCR beta chain in context. Its antigen remains unidentified. People whose metastatic non-small-cell lung cancer was chemo-refractory got focal radiation along with CTLA-4 blockade by ipilimumab. Germline V CDR1 and CDR2: MNHEY, SMNVEV (reference sequence). V gave up 5 bases and J gave up 2 bases, with 9 bases separating them. The CDR3 extends over 13 amino acids. Here immunoSEQ multiplex PCR was the method, and the copy in TCRdb shows in-frame clones only, minus some. The sample gives about 88,000 clones, about 78% of which show up once; 11% to 15% is in the top ten. The sample belongs to a study of radiotherapy plus CTLA-4 blockade in lung cancer. About the study: Among patients, around 19% showed objective responses, and roughly 31% had disease control. Overall study results and limits: TCR clones of tumor origin grew in blood after radiotherapy plus ipilimumab.

Sample: peripheral blood, taken from a patient treated with radiotherapy plus ipilimumab. The clonotype was recovered from a human donor with non-small cell lung cancer that progressed on radiotherapy plus ipilimumab. The V and J genes are TRBV27 and TRBJ2-5; no clear D gene. Here the CDR3 DNA reads TGTGCCAGCAGTCCCCTGGGTCAAGAGACCCAGTACTTC. This codes for CASSPLGQETQYF.